The 31 T cell receptor beta chains reported below all come from one sample, sequenced in a study of blood T cell repertoires in COVID-19. The protocol was immunoSEQ multiplex PCR, while the TCRdb copy is restricted to in-frame clones and leaves out a portion. The table has more than 35,000 clones, 55% to 75% seen once; the top ten hold 6.2%. What was sequenced was peripheral blood. These receptors were obtained from a man older than 75 with acute or convalescent COVID-19.

This clone was detected only once. This chain joins TRBV7-9 and TRBJ2-7; possibly TRBD2 for D (7 bases). The CDR3 contains 15 residues. CDR1 and CDR2 (germline): SEHNR, FQNEAQ (reference sequence). Trimming took 5 bases from V and 0 from J, leaving 14 bases between them. DNA for the CDR3: TGTGCCAGCAGCCCCCGCGGGGGCCACTCCTACGAGCAGTACTTC. Its translation is CASSPRGGHSYEQYF.

The CDR3 sequence: CASSLGWGDQNSPLHF. Here the CDR3 DNA reads TGCGCCAGCAGCTTGGGATGGGGGGATCAAAATTCACCCCTCCACTTT. The gene calls are TRBV5-1 and TRBJ1-6; maybe TRBD1 (5 bases). CDR3 length equals 16 residues. Trimming stripped 0 bases from V and 7 bases from J, with 14 bases between. Germline CDR1 is SGHRS and CDR2 is YFSETQ.

The rearrangement joins TRBV12-3 or TRBV12-4 to TRBJ1-2; 8 positions match TRBD1. The trim removed 6 bases at V and 6 bases at J, leaving 3 bases unmatched. The CDR3 totals 12 residues. The CDR3 reads CASSPTGDGYTF. The CDR3 DNA follows: TGTGCCAGCAGCCCGACAGGGGATGGCTACACCTTC.

The chain joins TRBV20-1 to TRBJ2-7; D might be TRBD1 (6 bases). Trimming stripped 3 bases from V and 3 bases from J, with 9 bases between. The CDR3 runs to 12 residues. Germline V gene lookup returns CDR1 DFQATT and CDR2 SNEGSKA (reference sequence). In DNA, the CDR3 is TGCAGTGCTAGTTTCAGGGGCTACGAGCAGTACTTC. Protein product: CSASFRGYEQYF.

This chain joins TRBV7-2 and TRBJ1-2; D is unclear. CDR3 length: 17 amino acids. V lost 4 bases and J lost 8, with 26 bases in between. Germline values: CDR1 SGHTA, CDR2 FQGNSA. The CDR3 sequence is CASSSQTGSYQAGGYTF. CDR3 coding DNA: TGTGCCAGCAGCTCACAGACGGGGAGCTACCAAGCGGGCGGCTACACCTTC.

This chain links TRBV27 with TRBJ1-4; D perhaps matches TRBD1 (5 bases). The CDR3 consists of 15 residues. V was pared by 6 bases and J by 7 bases, with 18 bases between. The germline CDR1 and CDR2 sequences are MNHEY and SMNVEV (reference sequence). The CDR3 loop reads CASSVLPREGEKLFF. DNA for the CDR3: TGTGCCAGCAGCGTCCTACCCAGGGAGGGTGAAAAACTGTTTTTT.

The V gene is TRBV6-5, the J gene TRBJ2-2; D perhaps matches TRBD1 (6 bases). CDR1 is MNHEY and CDR2 is SVGAGI in the germline V gene. V was cut by 5 bases and J by 4 bases, with 14 bases left in between. The CDR3 spans 15 residues. The CDR3: CASSRSTGITGELFF. The CDR3 bases are TGTGCCAGCAGTCGGTCGACAGGCATCACCGGGGAGCTGTTTTTT.

The table lists this clone with a few counts. Written as DNA, the CDR3 is TGTGCCAGCAGTGACAGGGGTAATTCACCCCTCCACTTT. Encoded protein: CASSDRGNSPLHF. The chain combines TRBV2 with TRBJ1-6, with D possibly TRBD1 on 6 matching bases. Germline CDR1 is SNHLY and CDR2 is FYNNEI. This CDR3 region has 13 residues. The germline V and J ends were trimmed by 3 bases and 6 bases, with 6 bases remaining between them. The complete variable domain, with remaining parts taken from reference TRBV2 and TRBJ1-6, reads EPEVTQTPSHQVTQMGQEVILRCVPISNHLYFYWYRQILGQKVEFLVSFYNNEISEKSEIFDDQFSVERPDGSNFTLKIRSTKLEDSAMYFCASSDRGNSPLHFGNGTRLTVT.

This rearrangement joins TRBV19 to TRBJ2-1; possible D gene TRBD2, 7 bases. This CDR3 has 13 residues. Germline assignment: CDR1 LNHDA and CDR2 SQIVND (reference sequence). Trimming took off 2 bases at V and 9 bases at J, with 11 bases between the two ends. CDR3 in DNA: TGTGCCAGTAGTATACCAGGGGAGGGTGAGCAGTTCTTC. Its translation: CASSIPGEGEQFF.

The V gene is TRBV7-2, the J gene TRBJ2-3; 12 nucleotides match TRBD2. CDR1 is SGHTA, CDR2 FQGNSA, per germline. This CDR3 contains 19 residues. The junction had 11 bases not matched to a gene; V was cut back by 2 bases and J by 2 bases. The CDR3 sequence is CASSLLGLAGGKLTDTQYF. CDR3 DNA: TGTGCCAGCAGCTTATTAGGCCTAGCGGGAGGGAAGCTCACAGATACGCAGTATTTT.

V is TRBV6-5 and J is TRBJ2-7, with 7 bases fitting TRBD1. Per germline, CDR1 MNHEY and CDR2 SVGAGI. The CDR3 length is 15 residues. The ends lost 2 bases at V and 2 bases at J; junction bases unmatched: 6. CDR3 nucleotides: TGTGCCAGCAGTTACAACACGGGACAGACCTACGAGCAGTACTTC. This codes for CASSYNTGQTYEQYF.

About this clone: A read error may produce the germline difference seen at one junction end. This chain joins TRBV9 and TRBJ2-7; perhaps TRBD2 as D (7 bases). The CDR3 contains 15 residues. Germline V lookup: CDR1 SGDLS, CDR2 YYNGEE. CDR3 nucleotide sequence: TGCGCCCGCAGCCGGGGGGCGGGGACAACCTACGAGCAGTACTTC. Protein: CARSRGAGTTYEQYF.

This rearrangement joins TRBV7-2 to TRBJ1-1, with TRBD1 identical over 9 bases. Germline-derived CDR1 and CDR2 are SGHTA and FQGNSA. The V segment lost 7 bases and the J segment 3 bases; nucleotides outside the gene matches: 6. This CDR3 contains 14 residues. The CDR3 nucleotides are TGTGCCAGCACCCCACAGGGGGCGTACACTGAAGCTTTCTTT. Its protein product is CASTPQGAYTEAFF.

The J gene is TRBJ2-7, the V gene TRBV12-5; D is possibly TRBD1 (5 bases). Deletions cut 4 bases from V and 4 bases from J, with 8 bases between. The CDR3 loop spans 12 amino acids. Germline assignment: CDR1 LGHNT and CDR2 FRNRAP. CDR3 coding DNA: TGTGCTAGTGGTTCCCAGGGTTACGAGCAGTACTTC. Translating it yields CASGSQGYEQYF.

V and J are TRBV18 and TRBJ2-1; D perhaps matches TRBD1 (6 bases). This CDR3 comprises 15 residues. V lost 2 bases and J 7 bases, leaving 15 bases between the germline ends. Looked up from germline, CDR1 is KGHSH and CDR2 is LQKENI. The CDR3 nucleotides are TGTGCCAGCTCACCATCCTGGGGGCCGAGGAATGAGCAGTTCTTC. The encoded protein is CASSPSWGPRNEQFF.

The gene calls are TRBV5-1 and TRBJ2-2, with 7 positions matching TRBD1. V trimming: 6 bases; J trimming: 1 base; junction bases outside the gene matches: 15. The germline gives CDR1 SGHRS, CDR2 YFSETQ. This CDR3 contains 18 residues. Here the CDR3 reads CASTRLTGTEKNTGELFF. CDR3 coding DNA: TGCGCCAGCACCCGACTAACCGGGACAGAGAAGAACACCGGGGAGCTGTTTTTT. Full variable domain (remainder filled in from reference TRBV5-1 and TRBJ2-2): KAGVTQTPRYLIKTRGQQVTLSCSPISGHRSVSWYQQTPGQGLQFLFEYFSETQRNKGNFPGRFSGRQFSNSRSEMNVSTLELGDSALYLCASTRLTGTEKNTGELFFGEGSRLTVL.

V gene TRBV5-4 combines with J gene TRBJ2-1, with 8 positions matching TRBD1. The J segment lost 2 bases and the V segment lost 0 bases, leaving 4 bases of the junction unmatched. The CDR3 length is 16 residues. From germline, CDR1 is SGHNT and CDR2 YYREEE (reference sequence). The chain's CDR3 is CASSLGGQGAYNEQFF. CDR3 DNA: TGTGCCAGCAGCTTGGGCGGACAGGGCGCCTACAATGAGCAGTTCTTC.

The chain employs TRBV3-1 (or the pseudogene TRBV3-2) and TRBJ1-2; tentative D call: TRBD1 (6 bases). Germline V gene lookup returns CDR1 LGHDT and CDR2 YNNKEL (reference sequence). The CDR3 is made up of 12 amino acids. Trimming shortened V by 5 bases and J by 6 bases, and 10 bases separated the two germline ends. The CDR3 spells CASSSQGNGYTF. The CDR3 coding sequence is TGTGCCAGCAGCTCCCAGGGGAATGGCTACACCTTC.

The chain couples TRBV10-3 to TRBJ2-7, with 9 bases fitting TRBD2. The CDR3 is 15 residues long. Germline V lookup: CDR1 ENHRY, CDR2 SYGVKD. Trimming cost V 3 bases and J 1 base; bases outside gene matches: 4. The CDR3 nucleotides are TGTGCCATCAGTGATAGCGGGGGAGGGTCCTACGAGCAGTACTTC. It is translated as CAISDSGGGSYEQYF.

J is TRBJ2-7 and V is TRBV5-4; a weak D match, TRBD1 (5 bases). V lost 4 bases to trimming and J lost 0 bases, with 8 bases between them. Germline lookup yields CDR1 SGHNT and CDR2 YYREEE (reference sequence). The CDR3 consists of 13 residues. DNA for the CDR3: TGTGCCAGCAGCCAGGGAACCTCCTACGAGCAGTACTTC. This gives the protein CASSQGTSYEQYF.

This sequence joins TRBV29-1 and TRBJ2-3; D is undetermined. The ends were cut back, 0 bases at V and 2 bases at J, with 6 bases in the middle. CDR3 length equals 13 residues. From germline, CDR1 is SQVTM and CDR2 ANQGSEA. The CDR3 DNA reads as TGCAGCGTTGAAGACCCCTACACAGATACGCAGTATTTT. Translated: CSVEDPYTDTQYF.

The chain couples TRBV5-5 to TRBJ1-4; 7 bases are shared with TRBD1. V gave up 2 bases and J gave up 5 bases; unmatched junction bases: 6. CDR3 size: 15 residues. From germline, CDR1 is SGHKS and CDR2 YYEKEE (reference sequence). In DNA form, the CDR3 reads TGTGCCAGCAGCTTTGGGACAGAAATAAATGAAAAACTGTTTTTT. Translation: CASSFGTEINEKLFF.

The chain carries TRBV19 and TRBJ1-5; D perhaps matches TRBD1 (5 bases). The V and J ends lost 5 bases and 3 bases respectively, with 14 bases between them. Germline V gene lookup returns CDR1 LNHDA and CDR2 SQIVND (reference sequence). The CDR3 totals 15 residues. The DNA for the CDR3 is TGTGCCAGTAGTCTAGGCCAAGGGGACAATCAGCCCCAGCATTTT. Translated, it gives CASSLGQGDNQPQHF. Complete variable domain (other parts from reference TRBV19 and TRBJ1-5): DGGITQSPKYLFRKEGQNVTLSCEQNLNHDAMYWYRQDPGQGLRLIYYSQIVNDFQKGDIAEGYSVSREKKESFPLTVTSAQKNPTAFYLCASSLGQGDNQPQHFGDGTRLSIL.

This chain connects TRBV11-3 to TRBJ2-3, with 11 positions matching TRBD2. Germline trimming cut 4 bases from V and 2 bases from J; bases unmatched to any gene: 5. Germline assignment: CDR1 SGHNT and CDR2 YENEEA. The CDR3 spans 16 residues. Written as DNA, the CDR3 is TGTGCCAGCAGCTCCTTTAGCGGGGGGGCCACAGATACGCAGTATTTT. This encodes CASSSFSGGATDTQYF.

The rearrangement joins TRBV25-1 to TRBJ2-3; TRBD2 matches at 10 bases. The CDR3 extends over 12 amino acids. The J segment lost 14 bases and the V segment lost 7 bases, leaving 9 bases of the junction unmatched. Per the germline V gene, CDR1 is MGHDK and CDR2 is SYGVNS. The chain's CDR3 is CASTVAGGPPYF. The DNA of the CDR3 is TGTGCCAGCACCGTAGCGGGGGGCCCGCCGTATTTT. The full variable domain, with the rest looked up from reference TRBV25-1 and TRBJ2-3, is EADIYQTPRYLVIGTGKKITLECSQTMGHDKMYWYQQDPGMELHLIHYSYGVNSTEKGDLSSESTVSRIRTEHFPLTLESARPSHTSQYLCASTVAGGPPYFGPGTRLTVL.

The V gene is TRBV29-1, the J gene TRBJ1-2, with 9 nucleotides matching TRBD1. V lost 6 bases, J lost 5 bases, and 7 bases stayed unmatched. CDR3 length: 13 residues. Germline V gene sequence: CDR1 SQVTM, CDR2 ANQGSEA. This CDR3 is CSVPTGGGYGYTF. As DNA, the CDR3 is TGCAGCGTCCCGACAGGGGGAGGGTATGGCTACACCTTC.

The chain employs TRBV5-1 and TRBJ2-7; the D gene is possibly TRBD2 (5 bases). V was trimmed by 0 bases and J by 3 bases, leaving 10 bases between them. The CDR3 runs 14 residues. Germline assignment: CDR1 SGHRS and CDR2 YFSETQ. The chain's CDR3 is CASSLELGGYEQYF. The CDR3 DNA reads as TGCGCCAGCAGCTTGGAACTAGGAGGCTACGAGCAGTACTTC. The full variable domain, its missing parts supplied by reference TRBV5-1 and TRBJ2-7, is KAGVTQTPRYLIKTRGQQVTLSCSPISGHRSVSWYQQTPGQGLQFLFEYFSETQRNKGNFPGRFSGRQFSNSRSEMNVSTLELGDSALYLCASSLELGGYEQYFGPGTRLTVT.

This clone came up a few times. The chain recombines TRBV30 with TRBJ2-1; D might be TRBD1 (5 bases). The CDR3 is 13 amino acids. Looked up from germline, CDR1 is GTSNPN and CDR2 is SVGIG (reference sequence). With 0 bases removed from V and 7 bases from J, the gap between germline ends came to 10 bases. The CDR3 nucleotides read TGTGCCTGGAGTGTATTCGGACATAATGAGCAGTTCTTC. Residues: CAWSVFGHNEQFF.

The rearrangement uses TRBV19 and TRBJ1-1, with TRBD1 matching 7 bases. The CDR3 consists of 14 residues. V trimming: 5 bases; J trimming: 4 bases; junction bases outside the gene matches: 7. Per germline, CDR1 LNHDA and CDR2 SQIVND (reference sequence). CDR3 sequence (DNA): TGTGCCAGTAGTCTTCGACAGGGCGGCACTGAAGCTTTCTTT. Protein product: CASSLRQGGTEAFF.

The gene calls are TRBV10-1 and TRBJ2-7; weak D call: TRBD2 (6 bases). Deletions cut 3 bases from V and 1 base from J, with 13 bases between. Germline loops: CDR1 WNHNN, CDR2 SYGVQD (reference sequence). This CDR3 contains 15 residues. The CDR3 here is CASSELADTSYEQYF. The CDR3 nucleotides read TGCGCCAGCAGTGAATTAGCGGACACTTCCTACGAGCAGTACTTC.

In DNA, the CDR3 is TGTGCCAGCAGCCGACTTGGGGGGAGCACAAAAAACATTCAGTACTTC. Translating gives CASSRLGGSTKNIQYF. The chain employs TRBV3-1 (or the pseudogene TRBV3-2) and TRBJ2-4, with D possibly TRBD2 on 6 matching bases. CDR3 length equals 16 residues. V was shortened by 4 bases and J by 4 bases, with 17 bases between the two germline ends. Germline CDR1 and CDR2: LGHDT and YNNKEL (reference sequence).